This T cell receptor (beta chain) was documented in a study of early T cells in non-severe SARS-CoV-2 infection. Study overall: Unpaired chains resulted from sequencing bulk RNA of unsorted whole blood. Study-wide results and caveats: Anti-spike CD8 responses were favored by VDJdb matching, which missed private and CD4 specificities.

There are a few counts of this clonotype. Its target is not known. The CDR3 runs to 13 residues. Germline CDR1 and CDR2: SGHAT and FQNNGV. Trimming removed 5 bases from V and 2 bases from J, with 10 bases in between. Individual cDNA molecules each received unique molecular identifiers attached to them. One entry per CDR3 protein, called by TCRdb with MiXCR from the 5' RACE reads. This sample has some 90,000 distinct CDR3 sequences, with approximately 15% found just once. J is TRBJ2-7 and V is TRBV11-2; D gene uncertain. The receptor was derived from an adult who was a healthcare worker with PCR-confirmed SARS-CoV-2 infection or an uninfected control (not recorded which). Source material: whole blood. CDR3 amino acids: CASSLTATYEQYF. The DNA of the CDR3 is TGTGCCAGCAGCCTGACTGCCACCTACGAGCAGTACTTC.